The clone carrying this T cell receptor (beta chain) has only a few counts. In germline, CDR1 is SGHNT, CDR2 YYREEE (reference sequence). The V and J ends lost 4 bases and 0 bases, in that order; junction bases with no gene match: 7. The length of the CDR3 is 15 residues. The sample originates from a study of blood T cell repertoires in COVID-19. Study overall: Samples of COVID-19 (acute and convalescent) were obtained from the United States, Italy and Spain. T cells, B-cell-depleted T cells, or PBMCs provided the cDNA or gDNA that served as material.

Under the authors' procedure: Amplification from reference gene primers served as the basis for estimated nucleated cell counts. Data came from immunoSEQ multiplex PCR; TCRdb stores just in-frame clones and leaves some out. V and J calls and clone size are as listed in that table; D and trimming were resolved from the DNA. Among about 140,000 clones listed, around 80% were seen once. Material for sequencing was peripheral blood. The V call is TRBV5-4, the J call TRBJ2-7; TRBD2 agrees at 7 bases. This receptor was obtained from a man in his sixties or seventies who had recovered from COVID-19. The CDR3 bases are TGTGCCAGCAGCCCGGGGGGTGCTAGCTCCTACGAGCAGTACTTC. It translates to CASSPGGASSYEQYF.